This T cell receptor beta chain was identified during a study of STAT3 mutations in large granular lymphocyte leukemia. Study summary: More than half of T-LGLL patients received immunosuppressive therapy. General observations from the study: At least one immunodominant TCR beta clonotype appeared in every T-cell large granular lymphocyte leukemia patient. In about 30% of the 18 patients, new TCR clonotypes emerged after therapy.

About this clone itself: Its specificity is not known.

CDR1 is KGHSH, CDR2 LQKENI, per germline. CDR3 length: 16 amino acids. V dropped 6 bases and J dropped 2 bases, with 19 bases sitting between them. Average productive template count per sample was 35,000 to 50,000. TCRdb's table, derived via immunoSEQ multiplex PCR, lists solely in-frame clones and lacks some. The profile shows around 29,000 clones, roughly 86% of them singletons. V is TRBV18 and J is TRBJ2-5, with D perhaps matching TRBD1 (6 bases). Source material: peripheral blood mononuclear cells. The receptor comes from a man aged 60 to 75 with T-cell large granular lymphocyte leukemia. Some clones in this sample may be carry-over from other donors' samples. CDR3 in DNA: TGTGCCAGCTCCCAAAAAACCCGACAGGAGCAAGAGACCCAGTACTTC. It yields the protein CASSQKTRQEQETQYF.